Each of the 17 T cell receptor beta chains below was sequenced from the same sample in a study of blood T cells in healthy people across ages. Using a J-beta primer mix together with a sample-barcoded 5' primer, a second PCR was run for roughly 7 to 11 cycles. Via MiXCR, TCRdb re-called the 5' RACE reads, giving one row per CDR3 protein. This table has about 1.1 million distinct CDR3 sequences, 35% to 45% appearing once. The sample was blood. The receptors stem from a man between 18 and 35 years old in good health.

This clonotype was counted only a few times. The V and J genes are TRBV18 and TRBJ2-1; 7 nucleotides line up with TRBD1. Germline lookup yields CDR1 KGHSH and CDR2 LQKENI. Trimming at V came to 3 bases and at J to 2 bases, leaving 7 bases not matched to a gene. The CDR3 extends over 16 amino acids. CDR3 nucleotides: TGTGCCAGCTCACCGATGACAGGGAAGACCTACAATGAGCAGTTCTTC. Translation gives CASSPMTGKTYNEQFF.

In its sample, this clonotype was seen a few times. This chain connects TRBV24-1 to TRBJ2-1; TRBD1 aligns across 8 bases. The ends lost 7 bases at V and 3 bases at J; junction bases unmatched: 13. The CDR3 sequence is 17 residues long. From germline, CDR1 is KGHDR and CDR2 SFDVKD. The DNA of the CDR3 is TGTGCCACCAGCCCTAAGGCCGGGACAGGTAACTACAATGAGCAGTTCTTC. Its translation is CATSPKAGTGNYNEQFF.

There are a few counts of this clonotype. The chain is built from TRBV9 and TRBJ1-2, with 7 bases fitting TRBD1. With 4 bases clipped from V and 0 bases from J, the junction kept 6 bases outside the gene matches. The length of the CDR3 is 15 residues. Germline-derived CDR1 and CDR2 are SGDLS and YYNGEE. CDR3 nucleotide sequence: TGTGCCAGCAGCCCCGGGACAGCATCTAACTATGGCTACACCTTC. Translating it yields CASSPGTASNYGYTF.

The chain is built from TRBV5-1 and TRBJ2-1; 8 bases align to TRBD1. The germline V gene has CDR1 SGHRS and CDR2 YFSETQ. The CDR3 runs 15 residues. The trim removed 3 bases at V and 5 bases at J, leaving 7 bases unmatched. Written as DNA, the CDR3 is TGCGCCAGCAGCTGGAGGACAGGGTCCAACAATGAGCAGTTCTTC. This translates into CASSWRTGSNNEQFF. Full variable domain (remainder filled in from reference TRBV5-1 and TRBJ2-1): KAGVTQTPRYLIKTRGQQVTLSCSPISGHRSVSWYQQTPGQGLQFLFEYFSETQRNKGNFPGRFSGRQFSNSRSEMNVSTLELGDSALYLCASSWRTGSNNEQFFGPGTRLTVL.

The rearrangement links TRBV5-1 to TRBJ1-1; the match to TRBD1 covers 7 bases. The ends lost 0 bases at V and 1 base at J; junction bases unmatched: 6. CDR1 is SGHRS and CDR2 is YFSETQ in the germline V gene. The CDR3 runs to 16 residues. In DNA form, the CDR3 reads TGCGCCAGCAGCTTGGTTAACCCAGGGGGGAACACTGAAGCTTTCTTT. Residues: CASSLVNPGGNTEAFF.

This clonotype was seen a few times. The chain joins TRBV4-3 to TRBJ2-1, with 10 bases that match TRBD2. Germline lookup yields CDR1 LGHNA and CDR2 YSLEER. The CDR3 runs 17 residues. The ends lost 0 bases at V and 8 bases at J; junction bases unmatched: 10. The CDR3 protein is CASSQEASGGAFHEQFF. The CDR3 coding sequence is TGCGCCAGCAGCCAAGAAGCGAGCGGGGGGGCCTTCCATGAGCAGTTCTTC.

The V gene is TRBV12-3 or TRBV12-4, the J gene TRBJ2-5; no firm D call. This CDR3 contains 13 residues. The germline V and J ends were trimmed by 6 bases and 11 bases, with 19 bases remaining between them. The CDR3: CASRERAYNEQYF. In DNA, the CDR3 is TGTGCCAGCAGAGAAAGGGCATACAATGAGCAGTACTTC.

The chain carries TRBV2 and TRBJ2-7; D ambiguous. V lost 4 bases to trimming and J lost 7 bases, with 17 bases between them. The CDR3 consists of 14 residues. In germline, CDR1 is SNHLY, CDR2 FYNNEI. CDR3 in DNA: TGTGCCAGCAGTGTTCAGGCACTCTACAATGAGCAGTACTTC. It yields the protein CASSVQALYNEQYF.

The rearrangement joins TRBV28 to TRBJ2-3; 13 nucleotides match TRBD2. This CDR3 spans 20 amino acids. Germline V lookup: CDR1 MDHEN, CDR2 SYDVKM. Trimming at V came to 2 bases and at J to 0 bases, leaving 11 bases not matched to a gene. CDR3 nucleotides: TGTGCCAGCAGTTTAGCCACCGGGACTAGCGGGGCGCAGAGCACAGATACGCAGTATTTT. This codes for CASSLATGTSGAQSTDTQYF.

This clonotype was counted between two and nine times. CDR3 in amino acids: CSAPEAVGRVNSPLHF. The CDR3 DNA follows: TGCAGTGCCCCCGAGGCCGTAGGGAGGGTGAATTCACCCCTCCACTTT. The V gene is TRBV20-1, the J gene TRBJ1-6; no definite D call. The CDR3 is 16 residues long. Trimming took off 6 bases at V and 7 bases at J, with 22 bases between the two ends. Germline CDR1 reads DFQATT; CDR2 reads SNEGSKA (reference sequence).

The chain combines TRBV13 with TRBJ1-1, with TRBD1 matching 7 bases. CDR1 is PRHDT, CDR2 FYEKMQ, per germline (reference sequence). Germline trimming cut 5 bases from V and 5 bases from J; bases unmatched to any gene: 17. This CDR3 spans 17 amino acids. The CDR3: CASSPTGLSAHQTEAFF. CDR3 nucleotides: TGTGCCAGCAGCCCGACAGGGTTGAGTGCGCACCAAACTGAAGCTTTCTTT.

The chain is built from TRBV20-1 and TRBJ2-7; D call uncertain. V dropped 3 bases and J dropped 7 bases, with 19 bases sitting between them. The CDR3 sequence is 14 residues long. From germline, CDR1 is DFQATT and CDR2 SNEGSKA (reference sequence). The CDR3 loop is CSASLAIVGNEQYF. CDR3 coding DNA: TGCAGTGCTAGCTTGGCGATCGTAGGGAATGAGCAGTACTTC.

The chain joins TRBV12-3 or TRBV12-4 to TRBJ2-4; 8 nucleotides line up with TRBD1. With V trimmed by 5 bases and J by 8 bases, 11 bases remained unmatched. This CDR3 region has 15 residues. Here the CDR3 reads CASSLLDRVRDIQYF. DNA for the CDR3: TGTGCCAGCAGTCTCCTGGACAGGGTTAGGGACATTCAGTACTTC.

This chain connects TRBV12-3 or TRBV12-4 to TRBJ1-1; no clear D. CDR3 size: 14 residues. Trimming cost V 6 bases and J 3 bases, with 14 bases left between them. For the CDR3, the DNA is TGTGCCAGCAGGGGAGGGATCCCCTACACTGAAGCTTTCTTT. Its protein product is CASRGGIPYTEAFF.

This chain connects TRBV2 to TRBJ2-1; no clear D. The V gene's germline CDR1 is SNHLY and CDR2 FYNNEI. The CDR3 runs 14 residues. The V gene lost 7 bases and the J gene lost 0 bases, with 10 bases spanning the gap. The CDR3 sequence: CASKGGSSYNEQFF. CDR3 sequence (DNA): TGTGCCAGCAAAGGCGGTAGCTCCTACAATGAGCAGTTCTTC.

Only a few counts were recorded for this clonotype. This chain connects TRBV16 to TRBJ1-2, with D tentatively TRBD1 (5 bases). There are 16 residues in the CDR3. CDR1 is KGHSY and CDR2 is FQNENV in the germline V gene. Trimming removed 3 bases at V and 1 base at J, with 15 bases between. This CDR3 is CASSQTVVGFNYGYTF. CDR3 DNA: TGTGCCAGCAGCCAGACAGTTGTCGGCTTTAACTATGGCTACACCTTC.

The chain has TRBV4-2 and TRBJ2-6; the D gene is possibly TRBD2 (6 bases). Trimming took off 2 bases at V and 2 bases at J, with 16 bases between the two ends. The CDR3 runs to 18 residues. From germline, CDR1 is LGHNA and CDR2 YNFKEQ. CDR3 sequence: CASSQLNMGGTGANVLTF. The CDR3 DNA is TGTGCCAGCAGCCAACTCAATATGGGGGGAACTGGGGCCAACGTCCTGACTTTC.